This T cell receptor (beta chain) was found in a study of CD8+ T cells in alopecia areata. Documented treatment: oral pan-JAK inhibitor, 5-10 mg twice daily. To note about this clone: Its antigen is still unknown.

RNA extraction and reverse transcription yielded cDNA as sequencing template. TCRdb's table, derived via immunoSEQ multiplex PCR, lists solely in-frame clones and lacks some. Altogether approximately 150,000 clones are present, 55% to 75% being singletons, with the ten largest covering approximately 14%. Study-level points and caveats: Scalp and blood retained many expanded lesional clones during tofacitinib.

This specimen consisted of CD4+ T cells sorted from blood, obtained at week 24, from a patient treated with tofacitinib. The sequence was collected from a human donor with alopecia areata.

As DNA, the CDR3 is TGCAGTGCTAGAGACCCTAGCGGGACCTACTTC. Translated: CSARDPSGTYF. The rearrangement links TRBV20-1 to TRBJ2-5, with 9 bases fitting TRBD2. The length of the CDR3 is 11 residues. V trimming: 0 bases; J trimming: 14 bases; junction bases outside the gene matches: 4. Germline CDR1 DFQATT, CDR2 SNEGSKA (reference sequence).